This TCR beta chain was sequenced in a study of shared clonotypes between healthy human individuals. This clone was seen more than once but under ten times. Naive CD8 isolation took CD45RO-negative cells positively selected for CCR7 and excluded terminally differentiated effector memory CD45RA+ cells. Method: immunoSEQ multiplex PCR; TCRdb's copy keeps in-frame clones and lacks some. The sample records about 550,000 clones, 95% to 96% being singletons. The sequence derives from a woman in her twenties or thirties in good health. Sequencing used naive CD8+ T cells sorted from blood.

The CDR3, as DNA: TGTGCCAGTAGTGCCACCGGGACAGGGTATGGCTACACCTTC. This encodes CASSATGTGYGYTF. The chain links TRBV19 to TRBJ1-2, with 9 bases identical to TRBD1. The V segment lost 5 bases and the J segment 5 bases; nucleotides outside the gene matches: 6. Looked up from germline, CDR1 is LNHDA and CDR2 is SQIVND (reference sequence). The CDR3 loop spans 14 amino acids. Using reference TRBV19 and TRBJ1-2 for the parts outside the CDR3, the full variable domain is DGGITQSPKYLFRKEGQNVTLSCEQNLNHDAMYWYRQDPGQGLRLIYYSQIVNDFQKGDIAEGYSVSREKKESFPLTVTSAQKNPTAFYLCASSATGTGYGYTFGSGTRLTVV.